The clone carrying this T cell receptor (beta chain) was found a few times. Its antigen is still unknown. The data originate from a study of cytomegalovirus exposure and HLA in healthy donors. Study in general: Drawn from HLA-typed donors, about 85 million unique TCRs were held in an early data release. Regarding the study as a whole: In a later analysis, TCR association rates varied by HLA locus: DRB1 most, HLA-C fewest.

V was cut by 0 bases and J by 0 bases, with 12 bases left in between. Germline CDR1 KGHSH, CDR2 LQKENI. This CDR3 contains 17 residues. Amplification used 60 Vbeta primers and 13 Jbeta primers. Assay used: immunoSEQ multiplex PCR; TCRdb lists only in-frame clones, some missing. The sample includes nearly 70,000 clones, roughly 68% of them seen just once. This clonotype was obtained from an older woman in good health and CMV-seropositive. The chain links TRBV18 to TRBJ1-3; D ambiguous. The sample was PBMCs. The CDR3 nucleotides read TGTGCCAGCTCACCACCGGCGCAGGCCCTCTCTGGAAACACCATATATTTT. Its protein is CASSPPAQALSGNTIYF. The variable domain in full, completed from reference TRBV18 and TRBJ1-3, reads NAGVMQNPRHLVRRRGQEARLRCSPMKGHSHVYWYRQLPEEGLKFMVYLQKENIIDESGMPKERFSAEFPKEGPSILRIQQVVRGDSAAYFCASSPPAQALSGNTIYFGEGSWLTVV.